The sequence of this TCR beta chain was determined in a study of blood T cell repertoires in COVID-19. TCRdb keeps only in-frame clones here, not all; method: immunoSEQ multiplex PCR. The sample lists tens of thousands of clones, 83% seen once, with 9.5% to 13% in the top ten. Trimming removed 2 bases from V and 6 bases from J, with 11 bases in between. In germline, CDR1 is MNHEY, CDR2 SVGAGI. This CDR3 has 13 residues. This chain connects TRBV6-5 to TRBJ2-7; the D gene is possibly TRBD1 (5 bases). The material sequenced was peripheral blood. The sequence was collected from a man aged 50 to 60 with COVID-19, enrolled during active disease. CDR3 bases: TGTGCCAGCAGTTACGACAGAACCGGCGAGCAGTACTTC. It is translated as CASSYDRTGEQYF.